This T cell receptor (beta chain) came from a study of shared clonotypes between healthy human individuals. Study-wide results and caveats: In having few donors, the study represented limited genetic and exposure-history diversity.

All donors were Caucasian adults living in Nashville, Tennessee. Assay runs were performed at deep level. Measured with immunoSEQ multiplex PCR; TCRdb has only the in-frame clones, and not every one. Among under 2.5 million clones listed, about nine tenths were seen once. This clone appeared once. The antigen remains undetermined. The TCR was taken from a man aged 18-30 years in good health. Some clones in this sample may be carry-over from other donors' samples. Sequencing used naive CD4+ T cells from PBMCs. Subset reported: CD45RA+ positively selected.

This CDR3 is CSVGGLGLYEQYF. In DNA, the CDR3 is TGCAGCGTTGGGGGGTTGGGGCTCTACGAGCAGTACTTC. The rearrangement uses TRBV29-1 and TRBJ2-7; possibly TRBD1 or TRBD2 for D (5 bases each). CDR3 length: 13 residues. The germline gives CDR1 SQVTM, CDR2 ANQGSEA. The germline V and J ends were trimmed by 4 bases and 3 bases, with 13 bases remaining between them.